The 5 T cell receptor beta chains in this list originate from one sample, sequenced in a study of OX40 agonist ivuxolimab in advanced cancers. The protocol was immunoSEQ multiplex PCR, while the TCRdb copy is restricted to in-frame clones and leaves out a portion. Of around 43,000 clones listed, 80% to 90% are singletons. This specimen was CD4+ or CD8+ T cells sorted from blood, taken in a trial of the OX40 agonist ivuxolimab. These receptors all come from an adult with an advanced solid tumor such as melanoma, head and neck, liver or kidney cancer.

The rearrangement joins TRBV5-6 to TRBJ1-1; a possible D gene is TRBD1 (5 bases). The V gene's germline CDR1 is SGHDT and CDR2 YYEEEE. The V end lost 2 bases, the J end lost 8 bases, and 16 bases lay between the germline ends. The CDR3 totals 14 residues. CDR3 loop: CASSFGTGLKEAFF. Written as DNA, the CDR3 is TGTGCCAGCAGCTTCGGGACCGGTCTAAAGGAAGCTTTCTTT.

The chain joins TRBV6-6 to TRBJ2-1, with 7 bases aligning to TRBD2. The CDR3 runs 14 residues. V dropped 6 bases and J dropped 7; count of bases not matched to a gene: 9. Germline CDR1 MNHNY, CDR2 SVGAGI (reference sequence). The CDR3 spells CASRWAGASNEQFF. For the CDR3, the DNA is TGTGCCAGCAGGTGGGCGGGAGCCTCTAATGAGCAGTTCTTC.

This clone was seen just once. The CDR3 DNA sequence: TGTGCCAGCAGCTCCCGATGGGGCAACGGGGGAGAGTACAATGAGCAGTTCTTC. Translation gives CASSSRWGNGGEYNEQFF. The chain carries TRBV7-6 and TRBJ2-1, with a weak D call TRBD2 (6 bases). This CDR3 has 18 residues. Germline CDR1 and CDR2: SGHVS and FNYEAQ. V was cut by 4 bases and J by 4 bases, with 23 bases left in between.

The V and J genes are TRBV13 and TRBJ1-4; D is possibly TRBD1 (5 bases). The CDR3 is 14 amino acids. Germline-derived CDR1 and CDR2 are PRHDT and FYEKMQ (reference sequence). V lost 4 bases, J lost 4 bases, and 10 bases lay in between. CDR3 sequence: CASSSGGGNEKLFF. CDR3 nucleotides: TGTGCCAGCAGCTCCGGCGGGGGTAATGAAAAACTGTTTTTT. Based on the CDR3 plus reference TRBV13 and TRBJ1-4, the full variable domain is AAGVIQSPRHLIKEKRETATLKCYPIPRHDTVYWYQQGPGQDPQFLISFYEKMQSDKGSIPDRFSAQQFSDYHSELNMSSLELGDSALYFCASSSGGGNEKLFFGSGTQLSVL.

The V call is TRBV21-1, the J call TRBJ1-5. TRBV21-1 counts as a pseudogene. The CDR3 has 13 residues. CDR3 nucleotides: TGTGCCAGCATTGACCCCGCACGCGGGCCCCAGCATTTT. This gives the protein CASIDPARGPQHF.